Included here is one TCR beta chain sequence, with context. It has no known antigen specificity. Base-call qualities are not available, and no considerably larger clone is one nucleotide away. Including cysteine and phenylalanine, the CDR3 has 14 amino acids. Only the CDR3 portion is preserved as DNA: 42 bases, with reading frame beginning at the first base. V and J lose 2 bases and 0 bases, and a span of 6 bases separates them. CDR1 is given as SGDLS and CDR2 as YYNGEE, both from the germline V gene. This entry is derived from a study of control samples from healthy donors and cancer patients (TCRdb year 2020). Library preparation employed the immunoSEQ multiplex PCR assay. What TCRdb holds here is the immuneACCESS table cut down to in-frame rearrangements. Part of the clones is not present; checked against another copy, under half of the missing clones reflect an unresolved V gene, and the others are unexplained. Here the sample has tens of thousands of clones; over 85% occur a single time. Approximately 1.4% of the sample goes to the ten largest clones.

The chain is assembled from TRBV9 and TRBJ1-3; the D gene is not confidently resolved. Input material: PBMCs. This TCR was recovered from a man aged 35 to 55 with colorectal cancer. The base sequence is TGTGCCAGCAGCGTCGGCAGCTCTGGAAACACCATATATTTT. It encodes CASSVGSSGNTIYF.